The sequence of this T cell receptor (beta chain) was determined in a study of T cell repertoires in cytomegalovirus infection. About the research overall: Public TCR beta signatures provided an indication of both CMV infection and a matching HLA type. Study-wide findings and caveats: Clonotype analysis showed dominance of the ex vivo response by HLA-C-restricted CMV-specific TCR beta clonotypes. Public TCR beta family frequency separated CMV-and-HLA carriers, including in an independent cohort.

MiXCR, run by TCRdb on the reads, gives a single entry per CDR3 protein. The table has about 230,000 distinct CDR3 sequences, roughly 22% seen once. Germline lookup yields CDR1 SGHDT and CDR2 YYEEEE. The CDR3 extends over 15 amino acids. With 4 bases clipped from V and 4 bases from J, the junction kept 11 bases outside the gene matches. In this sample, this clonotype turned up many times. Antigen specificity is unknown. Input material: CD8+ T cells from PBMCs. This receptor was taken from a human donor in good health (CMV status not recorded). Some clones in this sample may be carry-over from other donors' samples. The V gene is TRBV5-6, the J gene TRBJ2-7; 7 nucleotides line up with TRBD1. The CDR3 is CASSPWGRGLYEQYF. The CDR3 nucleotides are TGTGCCAGCAGCCCGTGGGGCAGGGGGTTATACGAGCAGTACTTC.